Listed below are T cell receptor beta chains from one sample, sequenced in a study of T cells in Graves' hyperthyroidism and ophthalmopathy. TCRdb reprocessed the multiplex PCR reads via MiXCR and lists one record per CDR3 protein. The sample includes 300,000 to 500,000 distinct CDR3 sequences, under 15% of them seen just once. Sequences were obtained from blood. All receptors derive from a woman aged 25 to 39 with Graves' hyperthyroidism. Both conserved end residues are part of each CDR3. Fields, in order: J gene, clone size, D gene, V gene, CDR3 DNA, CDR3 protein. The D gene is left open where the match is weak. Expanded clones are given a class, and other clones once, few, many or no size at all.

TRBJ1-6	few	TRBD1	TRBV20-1	TGCAGTGCAAGCAGACAGGGGGCAAATTCACCCCTCCACTTT	CSASRQGANSPLHF
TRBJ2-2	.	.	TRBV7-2	TGTGCCAGCAGCTTAGGGCTTACTTACACCGGGGAGCTGTTTTTT	CASSLGLTYTGELFF
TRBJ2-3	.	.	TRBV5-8	TGTGCCAGCAGCCCCCGGACCGCACAAAGCACAGATACGCAGTATTTT	CASSPRTAQSTDTQYF
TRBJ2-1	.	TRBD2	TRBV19	TGTGCCAGTAGTATAATGGCGGGAGCTGGCGTCAATGAGCAGTTCTTC	CASSIMAGAGVNEQFF
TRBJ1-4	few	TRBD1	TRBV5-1	TGCGCCAGCAGCACGACAGGGGGCTTGGAAAAACTGTTTTTT	CASSTTGGLEKLFF
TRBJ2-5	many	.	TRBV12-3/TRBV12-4	TGTGCCAGCAGTCCCGGGCCCTCCTTAACTTCGGAGACCCAGTACTTC	CASSPGPSLTSETQYF
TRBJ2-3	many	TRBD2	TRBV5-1	TGCGCCAGCAGCATTAGCGGGGAGGGCACAGATACGCAGTATTTT	CASSISGEGTDTQYF
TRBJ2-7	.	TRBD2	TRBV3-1	TGTGCCAGCAGCCAAAAAGGGGGGACTAGCGGGAGGCACGAGCAGTACTTC	CASSQKGGTSGRHEQYF
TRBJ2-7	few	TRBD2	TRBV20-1	TGCAGTGCTAGGACCTGGACTAGCGGGAGGGCCTCCTACGAGCAGTACTTC	CSARTWTSGRASYEQYF
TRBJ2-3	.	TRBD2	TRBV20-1	TGCAGTGCCCCGAGCGGGAGGGCCCCAGATACGCAGTATTTT	CSAPSGRAPDTQYF
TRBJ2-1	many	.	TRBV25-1	TGTGCCAGCAGTGAACTTGGAGTCAATGAGCAGTTCTTC	CASSELGVNEQFF
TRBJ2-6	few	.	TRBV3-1	TGTGCCAGCAGGGAAAGGACGGGATCTGGGGCCAACGTCCTGACTTTC	CASRERTGSGANVLTF
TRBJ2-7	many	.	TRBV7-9	TGTGCCAGCAGCGACCAGGCTACCTCCTACGAGCAGTACTTC	CASSDQATSYEQYF
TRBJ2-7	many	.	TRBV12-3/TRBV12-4	TGTGCCAGCAGTTTAGGACAATACTACGAGCAGTACTTC	CASSLGQYYEQYF
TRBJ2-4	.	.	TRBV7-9	TGTGCCAGCAGCCAACTGAACGGGGGCAGGGCCAAAAACATTCAGTACTTC	CASSQLNGGRAKNIQYF
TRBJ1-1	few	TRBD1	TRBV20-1	TGCAGTGCTAGGTCCTCAGGGGGAACTGAAGCTTTCTTT	CSARSSGGTEAFF
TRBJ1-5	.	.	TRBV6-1	TGTGCCAGCAGCCTAAAGAGCCAGGGTAGTAGCAATCAGCCCCAGCATTTT	CASSLKSQGSSNQPQHF
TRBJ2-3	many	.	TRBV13	TGTGCCAGCAGCCCAATCGGACAAACAGATACGCAGTATTTT	CASSPIGQTDTQYF
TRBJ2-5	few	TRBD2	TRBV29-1	TGCAGCGTTGAAGTATCTAGCGGGTACCAAGAGACCCAGTACTTC	CSVEVSSGYQETQYF
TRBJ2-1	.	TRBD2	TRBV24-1	TGTGCCACCAGTGGCCAGCGGGAGCGGGTAGGGGAGCAGTTCTTC	CATSGQRERVGEQFF
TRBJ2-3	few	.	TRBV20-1	TGCAGTGCTCATGGGGGGAGCGGAAGCACAGATACGCAGTATTTT	CSAHGGSGSTDTQYF
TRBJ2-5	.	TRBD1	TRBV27	TGTGCCAGCAGTTCACGACAGGGGGTGGTATTGGAGACCCAGTACTTC	CASSSRQGVVLETQYF
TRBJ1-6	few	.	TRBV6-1	TGTGCCAGCAGAGGGTGGGGGGGGGATTCACCCCTCCACTTT	CASRGWGGDSPLHF
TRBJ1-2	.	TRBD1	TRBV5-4	TGTGCCAGCAGCAGGACAGGGACGAACTATGGCTACACCTTC	CASSRTGTNYGYTF
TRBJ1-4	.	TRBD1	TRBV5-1	TGCGCCAGTAAACCGACAGGGGGCGATGGTGGAAAACTGTTTTTT	CASKPTGGDGGKLFF
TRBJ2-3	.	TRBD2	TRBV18	TGTGCCAGCTCACAACTAGCGGGAGTATCCACAGATACGCAGTATTTT	CASSQLAGVSTDTQYF
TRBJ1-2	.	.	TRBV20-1	TGCAGTGCAAAAGTCGCGTACTATGGCTACACCTTC	CSAKVAYYGYTF
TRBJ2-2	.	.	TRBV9	TGTGCCAGCAGCCGCACCACCGGGGAGCTGTTTTTT	CASSRTTGELFF
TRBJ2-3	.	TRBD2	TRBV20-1	TGCAGTGCTAGCCCGACCGGGACTAGCGGGAGCCGAAGCACAGATACGCAGTATTTT	CSASPTGTSGSRSTDTQYF
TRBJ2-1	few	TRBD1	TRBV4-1	TGCGCCAGCAGCCCCGACAGGGGGGTTGATGAGCAGTTCTTC	CASSPDRGVDEQFF
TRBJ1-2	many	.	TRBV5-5	TGTGCCAGCAGCTTGACACAGGGCTATGGCTACACCTTC	CASSLTQGYGYTF
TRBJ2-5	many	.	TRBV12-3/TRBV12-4	TGTGCCAGCAGTAGCCGGAGCCAAGAGACCCAGTACTTC	CASSSRSQETQYF
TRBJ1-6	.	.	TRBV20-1	TGCAGTGCTAGGGAAACCGGGACCTATAATTCACCCCTCCACTTT	CSARETGTYNSPLHF
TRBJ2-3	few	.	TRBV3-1	TGTGCCAGCAGCCCCCTCTGGGGAACGCAGTATTTT	CASSPLWGTQYF
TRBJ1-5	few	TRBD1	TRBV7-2	TGTGCCAGCAGCTTAGGACAGGGGATGAGTCAGCCCCAGCATTTT	CASSLGQGMSQPQHF
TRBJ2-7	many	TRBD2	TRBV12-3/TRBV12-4	TGTGCCAGCAGAGTTAGCGGGTCCTTCTACGAGCAGTACTTC	CASRVSGSFYEQYF
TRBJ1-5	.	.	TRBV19	TGTGCCAGTAGTCTTACCTCCGGGACCCAGAGTTTCCATTTT	CASSLTSGTQSFHF
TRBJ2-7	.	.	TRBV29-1	TGCAGCGTTGCGGGGAGCGCTTCCTCCTACGAGCAGTACTTC	CSVAGSASSYEQYF
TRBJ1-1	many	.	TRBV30	TGTGCCTGGAGTTTAATCGAGAGGACTGAAGCTTTCTTT	CAWSLIERTEAFF
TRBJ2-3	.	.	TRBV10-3	TGTGCCATCAGTGAGCTGGCTAGTGTATCAGATACGCAGTATTTT	CAISELASVSDTQYF
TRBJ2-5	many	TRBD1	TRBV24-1	TGTGCCACCAGGGGGGACAGGGGGAAGGAGACCCAGTACTTC	CATRGDRGKETQYF
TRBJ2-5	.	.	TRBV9	TGTGCCAGCAGCGGGGGCGGTGGCTCGCAAGAGACCCAGTACTTC	CASSGGGGSQETQYF
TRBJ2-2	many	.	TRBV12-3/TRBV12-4	TGTGCCAGCAGTTTCGGAGGAGGGTCCGGGGAGCTGTTTTTT	CASSFGGGSGELFF
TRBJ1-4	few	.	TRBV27	TGTGCCAGCAGTTTCCGACCGCCGAACGGAGCTAATGAAAAACTGTTTTTT	CASSFRPPNGANEKLFF
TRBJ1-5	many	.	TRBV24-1	TGTGCCACCAGTGATTCGACCAATCAGCCCCAGCATTTT	CATSDSTNQPQHF
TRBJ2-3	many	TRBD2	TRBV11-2	TGTGCCAGCAGCCCCCGGGGGGCAGATACGCAGTATTTT	CASSPRGADTQYF
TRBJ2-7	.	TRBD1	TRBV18	TGTGCCAGCTCGGAGACAGGGGACGAGCAGTACTTC	CASSETGDEQYF
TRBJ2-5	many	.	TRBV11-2	TGTGCCAGCAGCTTAGGGACGGGATCGTGGACCCAGTACTTC	CASSLGTGSWTQYF
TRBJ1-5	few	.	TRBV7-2	TGTGCCAGCAGCTTAGAGGGGCCGTATTTAGATCAGCCCCAGCATTTT	CASSLEGPYLDQPQHF
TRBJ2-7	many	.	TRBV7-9	TGTGCCAGCTCCGGCGAAAACGGGCACTACGAGCAGTACTTC	CASSGENGHYEQYF
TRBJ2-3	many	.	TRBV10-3	TGTGCCATCAGTGGAAGCGGAAGTAGCACAGATACGCAGTATTTT	CAISGSGSSTDTQYF
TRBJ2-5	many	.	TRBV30	TGTGCCTGGAGTGTACGGGGGATCGAAGAGACCCAGTACTTC	CAWSVRGIEETQYF
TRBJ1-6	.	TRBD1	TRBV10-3	TGTGCCATCACTACGGACAGGGGCAATTCACCCCTCCACTTT	CAITTDRGNSPLHF
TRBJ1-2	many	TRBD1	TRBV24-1	TGTGCCACCAGTGACCCGACAGGGTTTGGTGGCTACACCTTC	CATSDPTGFGGYTF
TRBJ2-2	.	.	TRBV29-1	TGCAGCGTTCAAGACTCCCTCCCCGGGGAGCTGTTTTTT	CSVQDSLPGELFF
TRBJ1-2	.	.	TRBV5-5	TGTGCCAGCAGCTTGGGTTGGCAGGGACGTGGCTACACCTTC	CASSLGWQGRGYTF
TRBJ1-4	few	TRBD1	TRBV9	TGTGCCAGCACCGCTGGAGGGGGCGGTGAAAAACTGTTTTTT	CASTAGGGGEKLFF